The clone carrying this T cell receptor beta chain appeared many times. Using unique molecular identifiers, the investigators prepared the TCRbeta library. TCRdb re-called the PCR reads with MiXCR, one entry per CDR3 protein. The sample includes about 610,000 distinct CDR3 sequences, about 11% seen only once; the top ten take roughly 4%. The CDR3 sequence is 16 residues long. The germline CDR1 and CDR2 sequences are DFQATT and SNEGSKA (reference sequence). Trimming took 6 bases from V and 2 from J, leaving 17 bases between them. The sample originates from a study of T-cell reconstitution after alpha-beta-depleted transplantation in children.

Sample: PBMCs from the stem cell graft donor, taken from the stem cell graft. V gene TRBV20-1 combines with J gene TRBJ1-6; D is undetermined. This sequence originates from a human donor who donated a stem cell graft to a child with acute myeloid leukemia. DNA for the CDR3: TGCAGTGCCAAGGGTCGGTTTAGGGCCTATAATTCACCCCTCCACTTT. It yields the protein CSAKGRFRAYNSPLHF.